Presented here are 29 T cell receptor beta chains from one specimen sequenced in a study of T cell repertoires in cytomegalovirus infection. TCRdb re-analysed the reads in MiXCR, keeping a single row per CDR3 protein. The sample has about 740,000 distinct CDR3 sequences, approximately 34% seen once; the top ten hold about 2.8%. The sample comprised PBMCs. These receptors originate from a human donor in good health (CMV status not recorded). Some clones in this sample may be carry-over from other donors' samples.

In its sample, this clonotype was seen a few times. The chain couples TRBV6-1 to TRBJ2-7; 7 positions match TRBD1. The V gene end was trimmed by 6 bases and the J gene end by 3 bases; junction bases not matched to a gene: 5. Germline V gives CDR1 MNHNS, CDR2 SASEGT. The CDR3 runs 13 residues. In DNA form, the CDR3 reads TGTGCCAGCAGAAAGACAGGGAACTACGAGCAGTACTTC. Protein: CASRKTGNYEQYF.

The chain is built from TRBV7-8 and TRBJ2-7, with unresolved D. The length of the CDR3 is 13 residues. The germline gives CDR1 SGHVS, CDR2 FQNEAQ. V lost 2 bases to trimming and J lost 2 bases, with 7 bases between them. Written as DNA, the CDR3 is TGTGCCAGCAGCTTATCGCTGGCCTACGAGCAGTACTTC. It encodes CASSLSLAYEQYF.

This clonotype has more than one count but fewer than ten. J is TRBJ1-2 and V is TRBV6-1; no firm D call. This CDR3 contains 11 residues. The V end lost 4 bases, the J end lost 7 bases, and 7 bases lay between the germline ends. From germline, CDR1 is MNHNS and CDR2 SASEGT. The DNA for the CDR3 is TGTGCCAGCAGTGCTGGGTTTGGCTACACCTTC. Protein sequence: CASSAGFGYTF.

The rearrangement uses TRBV4-1 and TRBJ1-5; possible D gene TRBD1, 5 bases. The ends were cut back, 3 bases at V and 5 bases at J, with 17 bases in the middle. Germline V gives CDR1 MGHRA, CDR2 YSYEKL. The CDR3 consists of 16 residues. The CDR3 reads CASSHSSPAGHQPQHF. The CDR3 nucleotides read TGCGCCAGCAGCCACTCCAGTCCCGCGGGGCATCAGCCCCAGCATTTT.

This clonotype was detected many times. J is TRBJ1-1 and V is TRBV7-9; weak D call: TRBD1 (5 bases). The germline CDR1 and CDR2 sequences are SEHNR and FQNEAQ (reference sequence). This CDR3 has 12 amino acids. V shed 5 bases and J shed 11 bases, with 15 bases lying between them. CDR3 coding DNA: TGTGCCAGCAGCGTCGGACAATTGTTGGCTTTCTTT. It encodes CASSVGQLLAFF. The whole variable domain, filled in from reference TRBV7-9 and TRBJ1-1, reads DTGVSQNPRHKITKRGQNVTFRCDPISEHNRLYWYRQTLGQGPEFLTYFQNEAQLEKSRLLSDRFSAERPKGSFSTLEIQRTEQGDSAMYLCASSVGQLLAFFGQGTRLTVV.

The chain couples TRBV27 to TRBJ1-1, with 10 bases fitting TRBD1. Germline values: CDR1 MNHEY, CDR2 SMNVEV (reference sequence). This CDR3 region has 16 residues. Unmatched junction bases numbered 5, after V lost 3 bases and J lost 1 base. The CDR3 here is CASSFRTGGSNTEAFF. The CDR3 region has the DNA TGTGCCAGCAGTTTCAGGACAGGGGGGTCGAACACTGAAGCTTTCTTT.

At least ten counts were recorded for this clonotype. This chain's CDR3 is CASSLPVRESSYNEQFF. The DNA of the CDR3 is TGTGCCAGCAGCTTACCAGTCAGGGAGAGCTCCTACAATGAGCAGTTCTTC. The chain has TRBV7-2 and TRBJ2-1; perhaps D is TRBD1 or TRBD2 (5 bases each). The length of the CDR3 is 17 residues. From germline, CDR1 is SGHTA and CDR2 FQGNSA. Trimming took 2 bases from V and 0 from J, leaving 14 bases between them.

This clonotype was observed a handful of times. J is TRBJ2-2 and V is TRBV27; 8 bases agree with TRBD1. The CDR3 extends over 14 amino acids. Germline V lookup: CDR1 MNHEY, CDR2 SMNVEV (reference sequence). V was pared by 6 bases and J by 5 bases, with 5 bases of the junction left unmatched. The CDR3 reads CASSHGQGTGELFF. The CDR3 DNA reads as TGTGCCAGCAGCCACGGACAGGGAACCGGGGAGCTGTTTTTT.

The gene calls are TRBV29-1 and TRBJ2-7; TRBD1 might be the D (6 bases). The V end lost 4 bases, the J end lost 4 bases, and 8 bases lay between the germline ends. The CDR3 spans 11 residues. The germline CDR1 and CDR2 sequences are SQVTM and ANQGSEA. CDR3 DNA sequence: TGCAGCGTTGGCAGGGGATACGAGCAGTACTTC. Its translation: CSVGRGYEQYF.

This clonotype was recorded once. This chain uses TRBV5-1 with TRBJ1-6; D is perhaps TRBD1 (5 bases). The CDR3 runs 17 residues. Germline lookup yields CDR1 SGHRS and CDR2 YFSETQ. V lost 0 bases and J lost 1, with 11 bases in between. The CDR3 nucleotides read TGCGCCAGCAGCTTGGGGCAGGGAGAGTCCTATAATTCACCCCTCCACTTT. Translation: CASSLGQGESYNSPLHF.

A few counts support this clonotype. J is TRBJ1-1 and V is TRBV12-3 or TRBV12-4; 11 bases line up with TRBD1. This CDR3 comprises 15 residues. With V trimmed by 5 bases and J by 5 bases, 7 bases remained unmatched. The CDR3 DNA is TGTGCCAGCAGTCCCGGACAGGGGGCGGGGACTGAAGCTTTCTTT. This translates into CASSPGQGAGTEAFF.

In this sample, this clonotype turned up a few times. The chain carries TRBV10-3 and TRBJ2-1; TRBD2 matches at 10 bases. This CDR3 contains 15 residues. With 5 bases clipped from V and 7 bases from J, the junction kept 8 bases outside the gene matches. CDR1 is ENHRY and CDR2 is SYGVKD in the germline V gene. The CDR3 here is CAISPESGGANEQFF. DNA of the CDR3: TGTGCCATCAGTCCGGAAAGCGGGGGGGCAAATGAGCAGTTCTTC.

This clonotype was seen more than once but under ten times. The rearrangement joins TRBV7-9 to TRBJ2-1, with D perhaps matching TRBD2 (5 bases). Deletions cut 1 base from V and 7 bases from J, with 17 bases between. The germline V gene has CDR1 SEHNR and CDR2 FQNEAQ (reference sequence). The CDR3 contains 16 residues. CDR3 coding DNA: TGTGCCAGCAGCTTAGAAGGTTCTTATCGGGGAAATGAGCAGTTCTTC. Protein product: CASSLEGSYRGNEQFF.

The chain combines TRBV12-3 or TRBV12-4 with TRBJ2-3; 7 bases fit TRBD2. The V gene end was trimmed by 6 bases and the J gene end by 4 bases; junction bases not matched to a gene: 16. CDR3 length equals 17 residues. The CDR3 region is CASSRDLRLANPDTQYF. CDR3 coding DNA: TGTGCCAGCAGCCGGGATCTTCGACTAGCTAACCCAGATACGCAGTATTTT.

This clonotype has a handful of counts. The genes are TRBV29-1 and TRBJ2-1; 11 bases are shared with TRBD2. Germline CDR1 reads SQVTM; CDR2 reads ANQGSEA. The trim removed 7 bases at V and 0 bases at J, leaving 14 bases unmatched. CDR3 length: 18 amino acids. The CDR3 spells CSDLATSGRYGSYNEQFF. CDR3 in DNA: TGCAGCGACCTGGCCACTAGCGGGAGATACGGCTCCTACAATGAGCAGTTCTTC.

About this clonotype: A single base separates this from a much larger clone, so it may be a read error. The chain carries TRBV7-3 and TRBJ1-5; no firm D call. Germline V lookup: CDR1 SGHTA, CDR2 FQGTGA. The CDR3 loop spans 14 amino acids. CDR3 DNA sequence: TGTGCCAGCAGTCACACTCGGAGCAATCAGCCCCATCATTTT. It yields the protein CASSHTRSNQPHHF.

The chain uses TRBV20-1 and TRBJ2-2; tentative D call: TRBD2 (6 bases). The V gene's germline CDR1 is DFQATT and CDR2 SNEGSKA (reference sequence). The CDR3 extends over 15 amino acids. Trimming removed 3 bases from V and 2 bases from J, with 13 bases in between. This CDR3 reads CSASGRRGNTGELFF. CDR3 DNA: TGCAGTGCTAGCGGGCGGCGGGGTAACACCGGGGAGCTGTTTTTT.

The rearrangement links TRBV18 to TRBJ2-4; D might be TRBD2 (6 bases). Germline loops: CDR1 KGHSH, CDR2 LQKENI. Trimming took off 4 bases at V and 1 base at J, with 8 bases between the two ends. The length of the CDR3 is 14 residues. The CDR3 reads CASSQSGAKNIQYF. CDR3 bases: TGTGCCAGCTCACAAAGCGGGGCCAAAAACATTCAGTACTTC.

This clonotype was seen many times. The chain couples TRBV7-2 to TRBJ2-1; no firm D call. The CDR3 extends over 13 amino acids. The V and J ends lost 5 bases and 7 bases respectively, with 12 bases between them. Germline-derived CDR1 and CDR2 are SGHTA and FQGNSA. The CDR3 DNA reads TGTGCCAGCAGCATCCGGATTTTGAATGAGCAGTTCTTC. Translation gives CASSIRILNEQFF.

In its sample, this clonotype was seen many times. V and J are TRBV7-2 and TRBJ2-3; TRBD2 matches 12 bases. The germline V gene encodes CDR1 SGHTA and CDR2 FQGNSA. J lost 5 bases, V lost 5 bases, and 8 bases had no gene match. This CDR3 has 16 residues. The CDR3 here is CASSPRLAGAGDTQYF. The CDR3 coding sequence is TGTGCCAGCAGCCCACGACTAGCGGGAGCGGGAGATACGCAGTATTTT.

This clonotype was detected many times. The rearrangement links TRBV7-2 to TRBJ2-2; the D gene is possibly TRBD1 (5 bases). The germline gives CDR1 SGHTA, CDR2 FQGNSA. CDR3 length equals 15 residues. Trimming removed 3 bases from V and 7 bases from J, with 15 bases in between. CDR3 in amino acids: CASSFSGIGIGELFF. The CDR3 coding sequence is TGTGCCAGCAGCTTCTCAGGGATTGGGATCGGGGAGCTGTTTTTT.

This clonotype has only a few counts. The rearrangement links TRBV15 to TRBJ1-5; D may be TRBD1 (5 bases). CDR1 is LNHNV and CDR2 is YYDKDF in the germline V gene (reference sequence). V gave up 0 bases and J gave up 3 bases, with 9 bases separating them. This CDR3 spans 15 amino acids. The CDR3 protein is CATSRDGTANQPQHF. As DNA, the CDR3 is TGTGCCACCAGCAGAGATGGGACGGCCAATCAGCCCCAGCATTTT.

Many counts were recorded for this clonotype. This chain connects TRBV7-2 to TRBJ2-3; D gene unclear. V lost 2 bases and J 1 base, leaving 7 bases between the germline ends. The germline V gene has CDR1 SGHTA and CDR2 FQGNSA. CDR3 length equals 14 residues. CDR3 bases: TGTGCCAGCAGCTTAAATGGGGGCACAGATACGCAGTATTTT. Translated: CASSLNGGTDTQYF.

This chain uses TRBV2 with TRBJ2-3; the D is unclear. The CDR3 is 14 amino acids. V was shortened by 10 bases and J by 2 bases, with 16 bases between the two germline ends. Germline V lookup: CDR1 SNHLY, CDR2 FYNNEI. The CDR3 reads CATRRTDHTDTQYF. DNA of the CDR3: TGTGCCACACGTAGGACCGACCACACAGATACGCAGTATTTT.

A remark on this clonotype: A much larger clonotype is one base distant, so this may be a read error. The V gene is TRBV7-2, the J gene TRBJ1-1; 7 bases align to TRBD1. The germline V gene encodes CDR1 SGHTA and CDR2 FQGNSA. CDR3 length: 12 amino acids. CDR3 bases: TGTGCCAGCAGCCCCGACAGGGAGGTAGCTTTATTT. Translating it yields CASSPDREVALF.

This chain joins TRBV18 and TRBJ2-5, with D perhaps matching TRBD1 (5 bases). Deletions cut 1 base from V and 5 bases from J, with 14 bases between. Germline V gene lookup returns CDR1 KGHSH and CDR2 LQKENI. This CDR3 has 15 residues. Here the CDR3 reads CASSPLPRVLETQYF. The DNA of the CDR3 is TGTGCCAGCTCACCACTCCCCAGGGTTTTGGAGACCCAGTACTTC.

This clonotype has just a few counts. J is TRBJ1-5 and V is TRBV7-8; tentatively, D is TRBD1 (5 bases). The V and J ends lost 0 bases and 6 bases respectively, with 15 bases between them. The germline V gene encodes CDR1 SGHVS and CDR2 FQNEAQ. The CDR3 length is 16 residues. CDR3 amino acids: CASSLALGELGQPQHF. CDR3 in DNA: TGTGCCAGCAGCTTAGCTCTGGGGGAACTGGGTCAGCCCCAGCATTTT.

This clonotype came up a few times. The J gene is TRBJ2-3, the V gene TRBV12-3 or TRBV12-4; tentative D call: TRBD1 (6 bases). The CDR3 consists of 14 residues. V was pared by 5 bases and J by 2 bases, with 11 bases between. CDR3 amino acids: CASSLGQFTDTQYF. As DNA, the CDR3 is TGTGCCAGCAGTCTGGGACAATTCACAGATACGCAGTATTTT.

This clonotype occurred many times. V gene TRBV7-8 combines with J gene TRBJ2-7; D is possibly TRBD1 (6 bases). The V gene lost 5 bases and the J gene lost 2 bases, with 16 bases spanning the gap. The germline CDR1 and CDR2 sequences are SGHVS and FQNEAQ. The CDR3 extends over 15 amino acids. The CDR3 spells CASSPHAGQPYEQYF. The CDR3 bases are TGTGCCAGCAGCCCGCACGCAGGACAGCCCTACGAGCAGTACTTC.